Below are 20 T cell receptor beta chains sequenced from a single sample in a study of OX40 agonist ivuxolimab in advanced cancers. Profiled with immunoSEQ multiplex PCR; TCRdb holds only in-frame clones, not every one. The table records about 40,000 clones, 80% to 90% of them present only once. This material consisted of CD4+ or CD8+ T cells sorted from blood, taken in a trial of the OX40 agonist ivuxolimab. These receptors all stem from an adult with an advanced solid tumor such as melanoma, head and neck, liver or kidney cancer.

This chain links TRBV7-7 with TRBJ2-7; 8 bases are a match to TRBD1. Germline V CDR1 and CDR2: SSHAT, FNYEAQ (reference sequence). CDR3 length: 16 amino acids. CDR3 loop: CARARADLGQVYEQYF. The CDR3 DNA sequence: TGTGCTAGGGCAAGGGCTGACCTGGGACAGGTCTACGAGCAGTACTTC. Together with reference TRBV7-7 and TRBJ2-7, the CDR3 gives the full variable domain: GAGVSQSPRYKVTKRGQDVTLRCDPISSHATLYWYQQALGQGPEFLTYFNYEAQPDKSGLPSDRFSAERPEGSISTLTIQRTEQRDSAMYRCARARADLGQVYEQYFGPGTRLTVT.

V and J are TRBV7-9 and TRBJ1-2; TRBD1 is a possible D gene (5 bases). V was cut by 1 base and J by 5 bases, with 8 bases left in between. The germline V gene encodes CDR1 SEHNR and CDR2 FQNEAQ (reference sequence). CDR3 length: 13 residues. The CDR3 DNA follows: TGTGCCAGCAGCTTAGGGGGGTCTTATGGCTACACCTTC. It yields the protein CASSLGGSYGYTF.

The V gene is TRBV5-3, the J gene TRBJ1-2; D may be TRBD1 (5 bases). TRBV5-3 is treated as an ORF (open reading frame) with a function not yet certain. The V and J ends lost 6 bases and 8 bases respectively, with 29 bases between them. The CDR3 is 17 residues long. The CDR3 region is CARMLGRLGTMPVGYTF. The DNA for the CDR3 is TGTGCCAGAATGCTGGGGCGGCTCGGGACCATGCCGGTAGGCTACACCTTC.

The CDR3 reads CASSLEYGNTIYF. Here the CDR3 DNA reads TGCGCCAGCAGCTTGGAATATGGAAACACCATATATTTT. The chain recombines TRBV5-1 with TRBJ1-3; D is uncertain. Deletions cut 0 bases from V and 3 bases from J, with 4 bases between. There are 13 residues in the CDR3. From germline, CDR1 is SGHRS and CDR2 YFSETQ.

CDR3 nucleotide sequence: TGTGCCAGCACCGGAACGACAGGGGGCAATGAGCAGTTCTTC. This encodes CASTGTTGGNEQFF. The chain employs TRBV13 and TRBJ2-1; 9 positions agree with TRBD1. In germline, CDR1 is PRHDT, CDR2 FYEKMQ (reference sequence). The CDR3 consists of 14 residues. V lost 7 bases and J lost 6; bases outside the gene matches: 7.

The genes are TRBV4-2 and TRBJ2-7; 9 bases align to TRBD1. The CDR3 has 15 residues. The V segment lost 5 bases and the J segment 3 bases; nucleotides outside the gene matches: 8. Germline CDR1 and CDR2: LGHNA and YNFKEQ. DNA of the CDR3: TGTGCCAGCAGCACGACAGGGGGAAATTTCTACGAGCAGTACTTC. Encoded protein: CASSTTGGNFYEQYF.

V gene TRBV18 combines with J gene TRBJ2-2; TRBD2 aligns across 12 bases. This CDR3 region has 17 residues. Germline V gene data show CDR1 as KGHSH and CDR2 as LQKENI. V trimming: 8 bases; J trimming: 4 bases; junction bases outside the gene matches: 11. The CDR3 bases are TGTGCCAGCCCTCAGACTAGCGGGAGTTCGGGCACCGGGGAGCTGTTTTTT. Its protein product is CASPQTSGSSGTGELFF. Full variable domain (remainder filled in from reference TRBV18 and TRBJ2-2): NAGVMQNPRHLVRRRGQEARLRCSPMKGHSHVYWYRQLPEEGLKFMVYLQKENIIDESGMPKERFSAEFPKEGPSILRIQQVVRGDSAAYFCASPQTSGSSGTGELFFGEGSRLTVL.

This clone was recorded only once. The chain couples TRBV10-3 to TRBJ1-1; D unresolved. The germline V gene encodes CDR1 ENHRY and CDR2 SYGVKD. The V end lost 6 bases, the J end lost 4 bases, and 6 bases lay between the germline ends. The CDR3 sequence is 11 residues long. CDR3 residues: CAISTGTEAFF. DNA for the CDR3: TGTGCCATCAGCACGGGCACTGAAGCTTTCTTT.

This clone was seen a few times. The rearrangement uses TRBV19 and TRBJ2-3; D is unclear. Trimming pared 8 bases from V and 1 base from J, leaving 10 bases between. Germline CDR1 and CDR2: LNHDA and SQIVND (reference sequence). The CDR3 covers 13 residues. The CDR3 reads CASSRTGTDTQYF. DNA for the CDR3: TGTGCCAGTTCGAGGACGGGCACAGATACGCAGTATTTT.

This CDR3 is CASSLSGGLETQYF. The CDR3 bases are TGTGCCAGCAGTTTATCTGGAGGATTAGAGACCCAGTACTTC. The V gene is TRBV27, the J gene TRBJ2-5; D might be TRBD2 (5 bases). The germline V gene encodes CDR1 MNHEY and CDR2 SMNVEV (reference sequence). Deletions cut 0 bases from V and 4 bases from J, with 9 bases between. There are 14 residues in the CDR3.

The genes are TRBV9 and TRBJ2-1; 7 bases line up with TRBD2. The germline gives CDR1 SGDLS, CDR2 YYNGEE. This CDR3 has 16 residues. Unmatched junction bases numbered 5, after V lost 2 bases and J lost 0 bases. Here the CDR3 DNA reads TGTGCCAGCAGCGTTTGGAAGCGGGGCTCCTACAATGAGCAGTTCTTC. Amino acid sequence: CASSVWKRGSYNEQFF.

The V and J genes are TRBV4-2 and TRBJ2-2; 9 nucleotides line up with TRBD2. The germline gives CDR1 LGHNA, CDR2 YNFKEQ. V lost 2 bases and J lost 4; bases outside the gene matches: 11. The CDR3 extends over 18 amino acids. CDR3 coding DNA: TGTGCCAGCAGCCAACCCAATCTCGCGGGGGGGGGCACCGGGGAGCTGTTTTTT. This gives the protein CASSQPNLAGGGTGELFF.

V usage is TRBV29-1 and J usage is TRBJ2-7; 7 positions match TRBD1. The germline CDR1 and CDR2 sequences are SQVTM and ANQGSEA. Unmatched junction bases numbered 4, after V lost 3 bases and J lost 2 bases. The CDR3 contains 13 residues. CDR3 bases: TGCAGCGTTGATTTGACAGGGACCTACGAGCAGTACTTC. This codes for CSVDLTGTYEQYF.

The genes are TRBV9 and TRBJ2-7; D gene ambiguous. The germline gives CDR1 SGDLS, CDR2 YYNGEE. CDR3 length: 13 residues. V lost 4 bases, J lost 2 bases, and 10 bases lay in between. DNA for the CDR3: TGTGCCAGCAGCATCGGGCCGACCTACGAGCAGTACTTC. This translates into CASSIGPTYEQYF. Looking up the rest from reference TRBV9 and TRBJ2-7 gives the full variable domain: DSGVTQTPKHLITATGQRVTLRCSPRSGDLSVYWYQQSLDQGLQFLIQYYNGEERAKGNILERFSAQQFPDLHSELNLSSLELGDSALYFCASSIGPTYEQYFGPGTRLTVT.

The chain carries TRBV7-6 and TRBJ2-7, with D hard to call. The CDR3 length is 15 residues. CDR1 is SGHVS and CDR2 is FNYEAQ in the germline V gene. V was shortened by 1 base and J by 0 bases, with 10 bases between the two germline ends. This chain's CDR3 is CASSLGLGSSYEQYF. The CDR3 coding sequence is TGTGCCAGCAGCTTAGGCCTGGGAAGCTCCTACGAGCAGTACTTC. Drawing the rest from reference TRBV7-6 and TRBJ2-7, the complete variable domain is GAGVSQSPRYKVTKRGQDVALRCDPISGHVSLYWYRQALGQGPEFLTYFNYEAQQDKSGLPNDRFSAERPEGSISTLTIQRTEQRDSAMYRCASSLGLGSSYEQYFGPGTRLTVT.

The DNA of the CDR3 is TGTGCCAGCAGTTTTGGCCCTGCGGGACCCATCTACAATGAGCAGTTCTTC. Translation gives CASSFGPAGPIYNEQFF. This sequence joins TRBV27 and TRBJ2-1, with D tentatively TRBD2 (6 bases). Germline-derived CDR1 and CDR2 are MNHEY and SMNVEV (reference sequence). V was trimmed by 3 bases and J by 3 bases, leaving 18 bases between them. The CDR3 totals 17 residues.

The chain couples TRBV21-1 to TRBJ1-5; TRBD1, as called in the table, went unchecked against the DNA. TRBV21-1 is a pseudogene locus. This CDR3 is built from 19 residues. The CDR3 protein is CASSKGRDRQAYSNQPQHF. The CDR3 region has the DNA TGTGCCAGCAGCAAAGGTAGGGACAGGCAAGCTTATAGCAATCAGCCCCAGCATTTT.

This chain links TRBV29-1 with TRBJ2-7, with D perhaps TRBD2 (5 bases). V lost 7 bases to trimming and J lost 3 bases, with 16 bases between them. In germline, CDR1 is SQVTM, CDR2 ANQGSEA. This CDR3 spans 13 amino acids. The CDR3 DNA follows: TGCAGCGCCGGGGTTCGGGCTAACTACGAGCAGTACTTC. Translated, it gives CSAGVRANYEQYF.

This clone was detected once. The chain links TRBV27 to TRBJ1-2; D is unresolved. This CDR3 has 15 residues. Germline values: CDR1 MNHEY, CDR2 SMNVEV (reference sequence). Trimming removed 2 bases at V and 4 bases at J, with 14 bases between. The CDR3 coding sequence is TGTGCCAGCAGTTTAACCCCCTCAATCCCCTATGGCTACACCTTC. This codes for CASSLTPSIPYGYTF.

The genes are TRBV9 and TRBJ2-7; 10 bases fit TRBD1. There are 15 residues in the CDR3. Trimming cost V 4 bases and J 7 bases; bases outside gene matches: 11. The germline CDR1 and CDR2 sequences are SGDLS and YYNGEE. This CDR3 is CASSPEGQGIDEQYF. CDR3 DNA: TGTGCCAGCAGCCCCGAGGGACAGGGGATTGATGAGCAGTACTTC.